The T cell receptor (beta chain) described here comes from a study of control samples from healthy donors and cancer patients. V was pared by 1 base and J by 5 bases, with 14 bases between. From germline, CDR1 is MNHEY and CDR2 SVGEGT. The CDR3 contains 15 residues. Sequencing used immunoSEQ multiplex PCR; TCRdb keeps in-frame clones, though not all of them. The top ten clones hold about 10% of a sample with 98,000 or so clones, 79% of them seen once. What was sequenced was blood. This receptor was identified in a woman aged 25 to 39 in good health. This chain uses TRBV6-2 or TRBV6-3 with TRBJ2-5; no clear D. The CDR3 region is CASSYYVTEGETQYF. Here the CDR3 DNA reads TGTGCCAGCAGTTACTACGTCACCGAAGGGGAGACCCAGTACTTC.